These 28 T cell receptor beta chains originate from one sample sequenced in a study of regulatory T cells in long-lasting Graves disease. TCR beta libraries were built with iRepertoire HTBI primers and Arm-PCR of CDR3 regions. TCRdb re-called the multiplex PCR reads with MiXCR, one entry per CDR3 protein. The data contain some 490,000 distinct CDR3 sequences, 12% of them seen just once; the ten biggest clones take up roughly 8.9%. Time point defined: newly diagnosed GD, antithyroid drugs for less than 3 months. After RNA was extracted from PBMCs, the TCR library was made from it. This sample was shared with a second study, whose subject was T cells in Graves' hyperthyroidism and ophthalmopathy.

The specimen comprised peripheral blood mononuclear cells (PBMCs), sampled at new diagnosis, from a patient treated with antithyroid drugs. All receptors derive from a woman aged 25-40 years with Graves disease.

This clonotype was seen ten or more times. The germline gene is not matched at one end of the junction; a read error may be the cause. The chain carries TRBV30 and TRBJ1-2; D may be TRBD1 (5 bases). This CDR3 spans 14 amino acids. Germline CDR1 is GTSNPN and CDR2 is SVGIG (reference sequence). In DNA form, the CDR3 reads TGTGCCCGGAGTGGGGGGAGGGCTGGCTATGGCTACACCTTC. Translated, it gives CARSGGRAGYGYTF.

The table lists this clonotype with many counts. V is TRBV28 and J is TRBJ2-7; TRBD2 aligns across 10 bases. CDR3 size: 16 residues. The germline V gene has CDR1 MDHEN and CDR2 SYDVKM. Germline trimming cut 3 bases from V and 1 base from J; bases unmatched to any gene: 6. CDR3 residues: CASSLGSGRGSYEQYF. CDR3 nucleotides: TGTGCCAGCAGTTTGGGAAGCGGGAGGGGTTCCTACGAGCAGTACTTC.

The sample holds many counts of this clonotype. The rearrangement uses TRBV20-1 and TRBJ1-4; D possibly corresponds to TRBD1 (6 bases). The CDR3 covers 13 residues. V shed 4 bases and J shed 11 bases, with 17 bases lying between them. CDR1 DFQATT and CDR2 SNEGSKA come from the germline V gene (reference sequence). Here the CDR3 reads CSAMWTANWKLFF. CDR3 nucleotides: TGCAGTGCTATGTGGACAGCCAACTGGAAACTGTTTTTT.

There are many counts of this clonotype. The chain uses TRBV10-3 and TRBJ2-7, with 8 bases that match TRBD2. Trimming took 0 bases from V and 6 from J; bases not matched to a gene: 1. CDR1 is ENHRY and CDR2 is SYGVKD in the germline V gene. The CDR3 length is 13 residues. The CDR3 DNA reads as TGTGCCATCAGTGAGTCCGCGGGGGGCGAGCAGTACTTC. It is translated as CAISESAGGEQYF.

This clonotype was counted many times. V gene TRBV6-2 or TRBV6-3 combines with J gene TRBJ2-7, with unresolved D. Trimming removed 7 bases from V and 9 bases from J, with 19 bases in between. The germline V gene encodes CDR1 MNHEY and CDR2 SVGEGT. CDR3 length equals 13 residues. CDR3 nucleotide sequence: TGTGCCAGCACTCCCCAGCCGGTTTTAGGGCAGTACTTC. Encoded protein: CASTPQPVLGQYF.

This clonotype appeared many times. The gene calls are TRBV6-2 or TRBV6-3 and TRBJ1-2, with TRBD1 matching 10 bases. The germline V gene has CDR1 MNHEY and CDR2 SVGEGT. Trimming removed 7 bases from V and 2 bases from J; junction bases left unmatched: 10. The CDR3 has 16 residues. CDR3 amino acids: CASKQHGTGENYGYTF. For the CDR3, the DNA is TGTGCCAGCAAGCAACATGGGACAGGGGAAAACTATGGCTACACCTTC.

Ten or more counts support this clonotype. The chain recombines TRBV24-1 with TRBJ2-1; 8 bases fit TRBD2. Germline loops: CDR1 KGHDR, CDR2 SFDVKD. CDR3 length: 15 amino acids. V trimming: 7 bases; J trimming: 8 bases; junction bases outside the gene matches: 12. DNA of the CDR3: TGTGCCACCAGGGGTGCGGGGGGTTTCGTCCATGAGCAGTTCTTC. Protein: CATRGAGGFVHEQFF.

This clonotype was detected ten times or more. CDR3 amino acids: CASSFMGVGMDTQYF. The CDR3 nucleotides read TGTGCCAGCAGCTTTATGGGAGTAGGAATGGATACGCAGTATTTT. The rearrangement uses TRBV7-2 and TRBJ2-3, with D perhaps TRBD2 (5 bases). Germline-derived CDR1 and CDR2 are SGHTA and FQGNSA. The CDR3 is made up of 15 amino acids. V lost 3 bases, J lost 6 bases, and 16 bases lay in between.

This clonotype was seen a handful of times. This chain connects TRBV5-1 to TRBJ2-1; TRBD1 might be the D (5 bases). V dropped 2 bases and J dropped 6 bases, with 6 bases sitting between them. The CDR3 has 12 amino acids. Germline-derived CDR1 and CDR2 are SGHRS and YFSETQ. The CDR3 coding sequence is TGCGCCAGCAGCTTCGACAGCAATGAGCAGTTCTTC. Amino acid sequence: CASSFDSNEQFF.

A remark on this clonotype: Mismatch with germline at one junction end may stem from a read error. As DNA, the CDR3 is TGTGCCACCAGTAGAGGGACAGGGGAGGTGGAGACCCAGTACTTC. It translates to CATSRGTGEVETQYF. The chain links TRBV27 to TRBJ2-5; 10 bases align to TRBD1. This CDR3 region has 15 residues. The germline V gene has CDR1 MNHEY and CDR2 SMNVEV (reference sequence).

This clonotype was counted many times. V gene TRBV2 combines with J gene TRBJ2-1; TRBD2 is a possible D gene (5 bases). Germline V gene data show CDR1 as SNHLY and CDR2 as FYNNEI. V lost 7 bases and J lost 0, with 13 bases in between. The CDR3 runs to 15 residues. CDR3: CASTGAESSYNEQFF. The CDR3 DNA sequence: TGTGCCAGCACAGGAGCGGAAAGCTCCTACAATGAGCAGTTCTTC.

This clonotype was observed many times. This chain links TRBV5-1 with TRBJ1-1; the D gene is possibly TRBD1 (5 bases). V was trimmed by 0 bases and J by 11 bases, leaving 17 bases between them. CDR1 and CDR2 from the germline V gene are SGHRS and YFSETQ. This CDR3 comprises 14 residues. CDR3 nucleotides: TGCGCCAGCAGCTTGGAGCCCCAGGGACCGGCGGCTTTCTTT. Protein sequence: CASSLEPQGPAAFF.

CDR3 bases: TGTGCCATCCAGTGGGGTGGACTCAACGAGCAGTTCTTC. Amino acids: CAIQWGGLNEQFF. The chain uses TRBV6-1 and TRBJ2-1; tentative D call: TRBD2 (5 bases). Trimming pared 10 bases from V and 10 bases from J, leaving 20 bases between. CDR3 length: 13 amino acids. Germline CDR1 and CDR2: MNHNS and SASEGT.

This clonotype has a handful of counts. This chain connects TRBV6-1 to TRBJ1-1; D is perhaps TRBD1 (6 bases). V was cut by 5 bases and J by 7 bases, with 17 bases left in between. Germline values: CDR1 MNHNS, CDR2 SASEGT. The CDR3 covers 14 residues. As DNA, the CDR3 is TGTGCCAGCAGTAACCAACTGGGGGCCGTTGAAGCTTTCTTT. Amino acids: CASSNQLGAVEAFF.

This clonotype was seen ten or more times. V is TRBV3-1 and J is TRBJ2-1; D is ambiguous. Germline-derived CDR1 and CDR2 are LGHDT and YNNKEL (reference sequence). V lost 1 base and J 7 bases, leaving 8 bases between the germline ends. The CDR3 length is 13 residues. DNA of the CDR3: TGTGCCAGCAGCCAAGTAGTGGCGAATGAGCAGTTCTTC. It codes for CASSQVVANEQFF.

In this sample, this clonotype turned up many times. J is TRBJ2-3 and V is TRBV7-9; 11 nucleotides match TRBD2. V shed 5 bases and J 2 bases; nucleotides not matched to a gene: 6. This CDR3 contains 16 residues. CDR1 and CDR2 from the germline V gene are SEHNR and FQNEAQ (reference sequence). The CDR3 DNA reads as TGTGCCAGCAGCATACTAGCGGGAGCGACCACAGATACGCAGTATTTT. Its protein product is CASSILAGATTDTQYF. The variable domain in full, with the rest retrieved from reference TRBV7-9 and TRBJ2-3, is DTGVSQNPRHKITKRGQNVTFRCDPISEHNRLYWYRQTLGQGPEFLTYFQNEAQLEKSRLLSDRFSAERPKGSFSTLEIQRTEQGDSAMYLCASSILAGATTDTQYFGPGTRLTVL.

This clonotype was observed a few times. This chain uses TRBV15 with TRBJ2-1; TRBD2 agrees at 10 bases. The V gene end was trimmed by 4 bases and the J gene end by 4 bases; junction bases not matched to a gene: 4. Germline V gives CDR1 LNHNV, CDR2 YYDKDF (reference sequence). The CDR3 is made up of 15 amino acids. The CDR3: CATSNSGGGYNEQFF. The CDR3 DNA reads as TGTGCCACCAGCAACAGCGGGGGGGGGTACAATGAGCAGTTCTTC. Based on the CDR3 plus reference TRBV15 and TRBJ2-1, the full variable domain is DAMVIQNPRYQVTQFGKPVTLSCSQTLNHNVMYWYQQKSSQAPKLLFHYYDKDFNNEADTPDNFQSRRPNTSFCFLDIRSPGLGDTAMYLCATSNSGGGYNEQFFGPGTRLTVL.

A few counts support this clonotype. J is TRBJ1-5 and V is TRBV5-6, with 8 bases fitting TRBD1. The V segment lost 4 bases and the J segment 5 bases; nucleotides outside the gene matches: 8. CDR3 size: 15 residues. Germline loops: CDR1 SGHDT, CDR2 YYEEEE. As DNA, the CDR3 is TGTGCCAGCAGCGCCAGGGGGCAGCTCCATCAGCCCCAGCATTTT. As protein: CASSARGQLHQPQHF.

The chain couples TRBV7-2 to TRBJ1-1, with D maybe TRBD1 (5 bases). Germline V gene data show CDR1 as SGHTA and CDR2 as FQGNSA. This CDR3 spans 15 amino acids. V shed 5 bases and J shed 0 bases, with 13 bases lying between them. Here the CDR3 reads CASSLTGRMNTEAFF. CDR3 bases: TGTGCCAGCAGCCTCACGGGACGGATGAACACTGAAGCTTTCTTT.

This clonotype was counted at least ten times. The rearrangement joins TRBV11-2 to TRBJ2-1; 12 bases are shared with TRBD2. The CDR3 sequence is 16 residues long. The ends lost 5 bases at V and 0 bases at J; junction bases unmatched: 2. CDR1 and CDR2 from the germline V gene are SGHAT and FQNNGV. CDR3 amino acids: CASSRTSGNSYNEQFF. The CDR3, as DNA: TGTGCCAGCAGCAGGACTAGCGGGAACTCCTACAATGAGCAGTTCTTC.

This clonotype was detected many times. The chain couples TRBV12-3 or TRBV12-4 to TRBJ1-2; a weak D match, TRBD1 (6 bases). Trimming pared 8 bases from V and 3 bases from J, leaving 28 bases between. The CDR3 loop spans 18 amino acids. CDR3 in DNA: TGTGCCAGCGGGTCTCTGCGGGACATATCTTACCCTTACTATGGCTACACCTTC. It translates to CASGSLRDISYPYYGYTF.

The CDR3 DNA sequence: TGTGCCAGCAGCTTGTGGACAGGGGGGTTTTGGTCACCCCTCCACTTT. This codes for CASSLWTGGFWSPLHF. The V gene is TRBV5-6, the J gene TRBJ1-6, with TRBD1 matching over 10 bases. The V gene's germline CDR1 is SGHDT and CDR2 YYEEEE. J lost 10 bases, V lost 1 base, and 8 bases had no gene match. The CDR3 has 16 residues.

In regard to this clonotype: The likely explanation is a read error, given a far larger clone one base away. The gene calls are TRBV12-3 or TRBV12-4 and TRBJ2-7; TRBD2 agrees at 9 bases. V shed 6 bases and J 7 bases; nucleotides not matched to a gene: 22. This CDR3 region has 18 residues. The CDR3 nucleotides read TGTGCCAGCAGCCCCGCCCGCGGGAGGGTCGCCATGTACAATGAGCAGTACTTC. Its translation: CASSPARGRVAMYNEQYF.

There are many counts of this clonotype. The rearrangement uses TRBV7-2 and TRBJ2-2; 13 bases are shared with TRBD2. The V gene end was trimmed by 5 bases and the J gene end by 4 bases; junction bases not matched to a gene: 7. CDR3 size: 17 residues. Germline V gene sequence: CDR1 SGHTA, CDR2 FQGNSA. CDR3 loop: CASSRSGLAGATGELFF. The CDR3 DNA reads TGTGCCAGCAGCCGCAGCGGACTAGCGGGAGCCACCGGGGAGCTGTTTTTT.

This clonotype has just a few counts. The conserved phenylalanine or tryptophan is not found at the CDR3 terminus, so this likely reflects a read error. The V gene is TRBV29-1, the J gene TRBJ2-1; no firm D call. The V end was cut by 6 bases, the J end by 6 bases, with 18 bases between. This CDR3 has 14 amino acids. Looked up from germline, CDR1 is SQVTM and CDR2 is ANQGSEA. In DNA, the CDR3 is TGCAGCGTCCTCGGGCCCCCTTGGGGCAATGAGCAGTTCCTC. Residues: CSVLGPPWGNEQFL.

This clonotype was picked up a small number of times. The chain couples TRBV19 to TRBJ2-2; D gene ambiguous. V was shortened by 11 bases and J by 3 bases, with 10 bases between the two germline ends. CDR3 size: 12 residues. Germline V CDR1 and CDR2: LNHDA, SQIVND (reference sequence). CDR3: CAGKKDTGELFF. The CDR3 coding sequence is TGTGCCGGAAAAAAGGACACCGGGGAGCTGTTTTTT.

This clonotype has more than one count but fewer than ten. The V and J genes are TRBV18 and TRBJ1-4, with 7 bases identical to TRBD1. Germline-derived CDR1 and CDR2 are KGHSH and LQKENI. CDR3 length: 16 amino acids. Trimming at V came to 3 bases and at J to 8 bases, leaving 12 bases not matched to a gene. The CDR3 nucleotides read TGTGCCAGCTCACCTTGGGGGACAGAGTCAAGCGAAAAACTGTTTTTT. Encoded protein: CASSPWGTESSEKLFF.

In this sample, this clonotype turned up a few times. The chain links TRBV9 to TRBJ1-1; TRBD1 matches 7 bases. From germline, CDR1 is SGDLS and CDR2 YYNGEE. The CDR3 sequence is 15 residues long. The trim removed 2 bases at V and 0 bases at J, leaving 4 bases unmatched. As DNA, the CDR3 is TGTGCCAGCAGCGTGGGGACAGTGATGAACACTGAAGCTTTCTTT. Protein sequence: CASSVGTVMNTEAFF. The whole variable domain, remainder taken from reference TRBV9 and TRBJ1-1, is DSGVTQTPKHLITATGQRVTLRCSPRSGDLSVYWYQQSLDQGLQFLIQYYNGEERAKGNILERFSAQQFPDLHSELNLSSLELGDSALYFCASSVGTVMNTEAFFGQGTRLTVV.